The 16 T cell receptor beta chains below all came from one sample that was sequenced in a study of blood T cell repertoires in COVID-19. Only in-frame clones appear in the TCRdb table, and some are missing; sequencing was by immunoSEQ multiplex PCR. The top ten hold 0.8% to 0.9% of the sample, which has 430,000 or so clones, roughly 90% seen once. Sequenced: peripheral blood. The origin of the receptors is a man aged 18 to 29 with COVID-19, enrolled during active disease.

J is TRBJ1-2 and V is TRBV27; 10 bases align to TRBD1. V trimming: 9 bases; J trimming: 2 bases; junction bases outside the gene matches: 6. From germline, CDR1 is MNHEY and CDR2 SMNVEV (reference sequence). This CDR3 contains 14 residues. The CDR3 DNA is TGTGCCAGTAGCCGACAGGGGGCCAACTATGGCTACACCTTC. Its protein is CASSRQGANYGYTF.

The chain links TRBV6-6 to TRBJ2-1; weak D call: TRBD2 (6 bases). Germline V gives CDR1 MNHNY, CDR2 SVGAGI (reference sequence). This CDR3 is 16 amino acids long. V gave up 4 bases and J gave up 7 bases, with 20 bases separating them. The CDR3 sequence is CASSSPRAGIWNEQFF. As DNA, the CDR3 is TGTGCCAGCAGTTCTCCCCGGGCGGGAATTTGGAATGAGCAGTTCTTC.

This chain connects TRBV6-6 to TRBJ1-1; D is undetermined. Germline V gene lookup returns CDR1 MNHNY and CDR2 SVGAGI (reference sequence). The CDR3 extends over 13 amino acids. Trimming removed 4 bases at V and 0 bases at J, with 6 bases between. CDR3 in amino acids: CASSSPMNTEAFF. DNA of the CDR3: TGTGCCAGCAGTTCCCCAATGAACACTGAAGCTTTCTTT.

The CDR3 spells CARRRFKQGPQHF. In nucleotides, the CDR3 is TGTGCCCGGCGCAGGTTCAAGCAGGGGCCCCAGCATTTT. The rearrangement uses TRBV5-5 and TRBJ1-5; weak D call: TRBD1 (5 bases). Trimming took off 10 bases at V and 9 bases at J, with 20 bases between the two ends. Germline V gene lookup returns CDR1 SGHKS and CDR2 YYEKEE (reference sequence). CDR3 length: 13 amino acids.

V gene TRBV13 combines with J gene TRBJ2-1; D is perhaps TRBD1 (5 bases). In germline, CDR1 is PRHDT, CDR2 FYEKMQ (reference sequence). This CDR3 comprises 14 residues. Trimming pared 4 bases from V and 5 bases from J, leaving 12 bases between. The CDR3 coding sequence is TGTGCCAGCAGCTCCCTCCAGGGCGACAATGAGCAGTTCTTC. Translating gives CASSSLQGDNEQFF.

The V call is TRBV6-4, the J call TRBJ2-1; 10 bases map to TRBD2. V shed 2 bases and J 8 bases; nucleotides not matched to a gene: 6. CDR3 length equals 15 residues. Germline V gene data show CDR1 as MRHNA and CDR2 as SNTAGT. CDR3 in amino acids: CASSDRLAGVDEQFF. The CDR3 DNA reads TGTGCCAGCAGTGACCGCCTAGCGGGGGTCGATGAGCAGTTCTTC.

This clone was found once. V and J are TRBV21-1 and TRBJ2-7; the table assigns TRBD2, which was not confirmed against the DNA. TRBV21-1 is classified as a pseudogene. The CDR3 consists of 13 residues. The CDR3 loop reads CASSNGRGYEQYF. Here the CDR3 DNA reads TGTGCCAGCAGCAATGGGCGGGGCTACGAGCAGTACTTC.

This sequence joins TRBV27 and TRBJ1-6, with 7 bases that match TRBD1. V trimming: 5 bases; J trimming: 0 bases; junction bases outside the gene matches: 13. This CDR3 spans 19 amino acids. Germline V gene lookup returns CDR1 MNHEY and CDR2 SMNVEV (reference sequence). The CDR3 spells CASSPEGDRAYSYNSPLHF. The CDR3 coding sequence is TGTGCCAGCAGTCCGGAGGGCGACAGGGCCTACTCCTATAATTCACCCCTCCACTTT.

This clone has just a few counts. The chain joins TRBV4-1 to TRBJ2-2, with 8 bases fitting TRBD1. In germline, CDR1 is MGHRA, CDR2 YSYEKL. Germline trimming cut 6 bases from V and 2 bases from J; bases unmatched to any gene: 2. The CDR3 is 14 residues long. For the CDR3, the DNA is TGCGCCAGCAGTGACAGGGGAAACACCGGGGAGCTGTTTTTT. Its translation is CASSDRGNTGELFF.

The chain uses TRBV10-2 and TRBJ2-7, with 9 bases matching TRBD1. The CDR3 is 15 amino acids. The V gene end was trimmed by 5 bases and the J gene end by 5 bases; junction bases not matched to a gene: 10. Germline loops: CDR1 WSHSY, CDR2 SAAADI. The CDR3 region is CASSLGGTGWNEQYF. CDR3 sequence (DNA): TGCGCCAGCAGTTTGGGGGGGACAGGGTGGAACGAGCAGTACTTC.

This clone was detected a few times. The chain employs TRBV6-5 and TRBJ2-1, with no clear D. Per germline, CDR1 MNHEY and CDR2 SVGAGI. The ends were cut back, 0 bases at V and 3 bases at J, with 12 bases in the middle. This CDR3 is 16 amino acids long. CDR3 sequence: CASSYSLSQVYNEQFF. Here the CDR3 DNA reads TGTGCCAGCAGTTACTCGTTGAGTCAGGTCTACAATGAGCAGTTCTTC.

V is TRBV5-4 and J is TRBJ2-2, with D possibly matching TRBD2 (5 bases). The CDR3 extends over 16 amino acids. V lost 1 base and J lost 1, with 11 bases in between. CDR1 and CDR2 from the germline V gene are SGHNT and YYREEE (reference sequence). CDR3 region: CASSLIGGGNTGELFF. In DNA, the CDR3 is TGTGCCAGCAGCTTGATCGGAGGTGGGAACACCGGGGAGCTGTTTTTT.

This clone was counted only a few times. The V gene is TRBV2, the J gene TRBJ1-1; the D gene is possibly TRBD1 (5 bases). Germline loops: CDR1 SNHLY, CDR2 FYNNEI. There are 12 residues in the CDR3. Trimming shortened V by 8 bases and J by 6 bases, and 13 bases separated the two germline ends. The CDR3 region is CASSRGDAEAFF. The CDR3, as DNA: TGTGCCAGCTCGCGGGGGGACGCTGAAGCTTTCTTT.

The chain employs TRBV2 and TRBJ1-1; tentative D call: TRBD1 (5 bases). Germline V CDR1 and CDR2: SNHLY, FYNNEI. V shed 8 bases and J shed 7 bases, with 17 bases lying between them. The CDR3 covers 13 residues. The CDR3 DNA follows: TGTGCCAGCCGAGCGGGGGGGTGGAATGAAGCTTTCTTT. Protein product: CASRAGGWNEAFF.

V and J are TRBV23-1 and TRBJ1-5, with 9 bases aligning to TRBD1. TRBV23-1 is noted as an ORF with a role that remains uncertain. V was clipped by 2 bases and J by 4 bases; unmatched bases: 9. The CDR3 totals 17 residues. In DNA form, the CDR3 reads TGCGCCAGCAGTCAACCGGGACAGGGAGGTAAAAATCAGCCCCAGCATTTT. It translates to CASSQPGQGGKNQPQHF.

The CDR3 reads CASSYSGTSWETQYF. CDR3 nucleotide sequence: TGTGCCAGCAGTTACTCTGGGACTAGTTGGGAGACCCAGTACTTC. The chain has TRBV6-5 and TRBJ2-5; 8 bases map to TRBD2. Germline V CDR1 and CDR2: MNHEY, SVGAGI. The CDR3 spans 15 residues. The junction had 5 bases not matched to a gene; V was cut back by 0 bases and J by 5 bases.